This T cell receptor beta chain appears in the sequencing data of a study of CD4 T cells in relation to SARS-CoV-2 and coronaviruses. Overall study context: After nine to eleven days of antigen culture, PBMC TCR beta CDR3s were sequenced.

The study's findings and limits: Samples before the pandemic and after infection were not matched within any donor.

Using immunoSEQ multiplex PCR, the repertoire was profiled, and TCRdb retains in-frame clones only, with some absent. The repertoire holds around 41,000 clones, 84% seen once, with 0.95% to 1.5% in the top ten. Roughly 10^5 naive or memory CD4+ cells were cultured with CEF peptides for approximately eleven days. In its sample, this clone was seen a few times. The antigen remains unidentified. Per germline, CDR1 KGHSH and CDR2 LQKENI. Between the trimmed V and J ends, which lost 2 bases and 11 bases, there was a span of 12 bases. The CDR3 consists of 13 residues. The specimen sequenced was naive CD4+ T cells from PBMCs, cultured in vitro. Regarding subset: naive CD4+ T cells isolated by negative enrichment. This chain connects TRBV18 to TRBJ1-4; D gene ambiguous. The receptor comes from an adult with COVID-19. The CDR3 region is CASSPSADRKLFF. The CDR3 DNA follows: TGTGCCAGCTCACCATCAGCAGATAGGAAACTGTTTTTT.